This T cell receptor (beta chain) was documented in a study of blood T cell repertoires in COVID-19. The wider study: PBMCs, B-cell-depleted T cells, or T cells provided the cDNA or gDNA that made up the material.

Profiling relied on immunoSEQ multiplex PCR, and the TCRdb table lists in-frame clones only, not all of them. The sample shows under 300,000 clones, 75% to 90% of them seen only once. Losses at the gene ends were 2 bases for V and 6 bases for J; bases not matched to a gene: 19. Germline CDR1 is SGHTA and CDR2 is FQGNSA. CDR3 length: 19 residues. V is TRBV7-2 and J is TRBJ1-1, with TRBD1 identical over 9 bases. Material for sequencing was peripheral blood. The clonotype comes from a man aged 45-65 years with acute or convalescent COVID-19. The CDR3 DNA reads TGTGCCAGCAGCTTACCCCTACGCCTCAGTCGGACAGGGGTTCCTGAAGCTTTCTTT. This translates into CASSLPLRLSRTGVPEAFF.